This TCR beta chain was identified in a study of spatial heterogeneity in lung cancer. Across the whole study: Each time, sequencing found more beta-chain sequences than alpha-chain sequences.

Every TCR cDNA molecule carried a tag that served as a unique molecular identifier. TCRdb processed the 5' RACE reads anew with MiXCR; each CDR3 protein has one entry. The sample holds approximately 52,000 distinct CDR3 sequences, roughly 5% seen once. The germline CDR1 and CDR2 sequences are DFQATT and SNEGSKA (reference sequence). V lost 0 bases and J lost 5; bases outside the gene matches: 9. This CDR3 region has 16 residues. This clonotype was detected ten times or more. Time point noted: sample taken at primary tumor resection. Extraction of whole RNA from tumor, nontumor lung or frozen PBMC preceded unsorted sequencing. Patients with untreated early-stage non-small cell lung cancer, numbering more than 55, were the donors.

The sequenced sample was PBMCs, obtained at surgery. The receptor was derived from a male donor with early-stage non-small cell lung cancer. The rearrangement uses TRBV20-1 and TRBJ2-5; 10 nucleotides align to TRBD2. CDR3 DNA: TGCAGTGCTAGAGATGGGGTAGCGGGAGGCGGGGAGACCCAGTACTTC. Protein product: CSARDGVAGGGETQYF.